This T cell receptor (beta chain) was sequenced for a study of early T cells in non-severe SARS-CoV-2 infection. Study summary: The study sequenced bulk RNA from unsorted whole blood, with chains unpaired.

Germline loops: CDR1 LNHDA, CDR2 SQIVND (reference sequence). This CDR3 is 15 amino acids long. V lost 2 bases and J lost 8; bases outside the gene matches: 7. Attachment of unique molecular identifiers to individual cDNA molecules was performed. TCRdb independently ran MiXCR on the 5' RACE reads; one entry per CDR3 protein. The sample lists about 46,000 distinct CDR3 sequences, roughly 5.7% occurring once. V and J are TRBV19 and TRBJ2-1; 9 positions match TRBD2. The sample here was whole blood, taken at baseline. This receptor was obtained from an adult who was a healthcare worker with PCR-confirmed SARS-CoV-2 infection or an uninfected control (not recorded which). The CDR3 region has the DNA TGTGCCAGTAGTATATATAGCGGGAGCACCCATGAGCAGTTCTTC. Translation: CASSIYSGSTHEQFF.